The sequence of this T cell receptor (beta chain) was determined in a study of blood T cell repertoires in COVID-19. V was pared by 1 base and J by 6 bases, with 11 bases between. The germline gives CDR1 SGHDT, CDR2 YYEEEE. The CDR3 has 13 residues. This clone was observed once. Per the original data handling: The assay estimated nucleated cells by amplifying reference gene primers. The protocol was immunoSEQ multiplex PCR, while the TCRdb copy is restricted to in-frame clones and leaves out a portion. The V and J calls and clone size were taken over from that table, and D and trimming were inferred from the DNA. Among more than 250,000 clones, more than 75% were seen once, and the ten largest hold more than 9%. Enrolled through a virtual design, the participants were between about 18 and 100 years of age and came from under 30 US areas. All recovered Cohort 3 donors got two negative PCRs, got clearance, or saw symptom resolution.

The sequence derives from a woman aged 18-29 years who had recovered from COVID-19. The sample consisted of PBMCs or T cells enriched from blood (not recorded which). V is TRBV5-6 and J is TRBJ2-7, with unresolved D. As DNA, the CDR3 is TGTGCCAGCAGCTTGAGTGGGCTGGGCGAGCAGTACTTC. As protein: CASSLSGLGEQYF.